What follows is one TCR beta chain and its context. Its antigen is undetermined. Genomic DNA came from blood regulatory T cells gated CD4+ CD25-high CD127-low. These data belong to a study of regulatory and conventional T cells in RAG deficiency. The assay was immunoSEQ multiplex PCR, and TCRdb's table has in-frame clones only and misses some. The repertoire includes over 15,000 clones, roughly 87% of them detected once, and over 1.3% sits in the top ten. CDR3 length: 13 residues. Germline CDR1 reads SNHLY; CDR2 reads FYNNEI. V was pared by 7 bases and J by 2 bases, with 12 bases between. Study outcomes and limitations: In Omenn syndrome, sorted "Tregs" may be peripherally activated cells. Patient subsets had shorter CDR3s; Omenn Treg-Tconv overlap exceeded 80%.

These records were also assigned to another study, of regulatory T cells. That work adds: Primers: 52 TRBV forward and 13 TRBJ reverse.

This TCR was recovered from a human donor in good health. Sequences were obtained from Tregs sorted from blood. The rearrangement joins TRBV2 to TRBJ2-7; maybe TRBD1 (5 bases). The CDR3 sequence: CASTAEGAYEQYF. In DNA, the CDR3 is TGTGCCAGCACTGCAGAAGGGGCCTACGAGCAGTACTTC.